One sample yielded the 3 T cell receptor beta chains listed below, sequenced in a study of PD-1 blockade in classical Hodgkin lymphoma. Time point here: cycle 4 day 1 (C4D1), after about 6 weeks of nivolumab. Brentuximab vedotin exposure varied, and every patient relapsed after autologous stem cell transplantation. Isolation of CD8+ T cells from thawed PBMCs used magnetic negative selection. Data came from immunoSEQ multiplex PCR; TCRdb stores just in-frame clones and leaves some out. The sample lists about 20,000 clones, 75% to 90% occurring once. Sequencing used CD8+ T cells from blood, obtained before the fourth cycle of nivolumab. These receptors were taken from a human donor with classical Hodgkin lymphoma.

This clone appeared once. This chain joins TRBV7-4 and TRBJ2-1, with D perhaps matching TRBD1 or TRBD2 (5 bases each). CDR1 SGHVT and CDR2 SQSDAQ come from the germline V gene. This CDR3 contains 15 residues. The ends were cut back, 6 bases at V and 4 bases at J, with 16 bases in the middle. CDR3 nucleotides: TGTGCCAGCAGTTTACTCGAGGGGATGTACAATGAGCAGTTCTTC. Translation: CASSLLEGMYNEQFF.

The rearrangement uses TRBV11-2 and TRBJ1-4, with D perhaps matching TRBD1 (5 bases). This CDR3 has 16 amino acids. Germline CDR1 is SGHAT and CDR2 is FQNNGV. V was clipped by 0 bases and J by 3 bases, with 11 bases between them. The CDR3 DNA reads TGTGCCAGCAGCTTAGAGAACTCGGGGGCTAATGAAAAACTGTTTTTT. Encoded protein: CASSLENSGANEKLFF.

V usage is TRBV7-9 and J usage is TRBJ1-1; the D gene is possibly TRBD1 (5 bases). The CDR3 is made up of 15 amino acids. Germline values: CDR1 SEHNR, CDR2 FQNEAQ (reference sequence). Deletions cut 5 bases from V and 0 bases from J, with 13 bases between. The CDR3 loop reads CASSTQTDMNTEAFF. DNA of the CDR3: TGTGCCAGCAGCACACAGACAGACATGAACACTGAAGCTTTCTTT.